This record concerns one TCR beta chain sequence. The clone's antigen remains unknown. The sample holds no much larger clone one base away, and base qualities are not on file. The receptor library was made with PCR. Sequencing used an Illumina HiSeq 2500. Molecular barcoding was employed in the preparation of TCR libraries, with unique molecular identifiers being used to normalize TCRbeta repertoire quantification. TCRdb reran the public reads through fastp at Q25 and MiXCR, keeping productive beta chains. Each CDR3 protein appears once, grouped with its most common genes and DNA. For this sample the table gives 250,000 to 300,000 distinct CDR3 sequences, of which more than 9% were detected only once. About a tenth of the sample rests with the top ten. The data are from a study of T-cell reconstitution after alpha-beta-depleted transplantation in children (dated by TCRdb to the mid-2010s). Study-wide context: The study quantitatively tracked T-cell immune reconstitution after TCRalphabeta/CD19-depleted allogeneic hematopoietic cell transplantation in children using TCR repertoire profiling.

Sequenced material: PBMCs from the stem cell graft donor, taken from the stem cell graft. This receptor was obtained from a human donor who donated a stem cell graft to a child with SCID.

The CDR3 region reads CASSGHRDRGPNEQFF. The base sequence is TGTGCCAGCAGTGGACACCGGGACAGGGGGCCGAATGAGCAGTTCTTC. The chain links TRBV6-1 with TRBJ2-1, and 12 bases in between align with TRBD1. At the junction V is shortened by 4 bases and J by 7 bases; bases outside the gene matches: 8. CDR1 and CDR2 (MNHNS, SASEGT) derive from the germline V gene. Taken from cysteine to phenylalanine, the CDR3 has 16 residues. Kept here is only the CDR3 DNA, which spans 48 bases and is read in frame from base 1.